This T cell receptor beta chain was identified in a study of cytomegalovirus exposure and HLA in healthy donors. Notes on the study in general: Within the approximately 110 validation repertoires, first-cohort TCR clusters tended to co-occur, according to a later analysis. A classifier reportedly called cytomegalovirus status with high sensitivity and specificity. The CMV antigen specificity of three CMV-associated chains was confirmed through in vitro analysis.

The protocol was immunoSEQ multiplex PCR, while the TCRdb copy is restricted to in-frame clones and leaves out a portion. The repertoire has approximately 110,000 clones, around 87% of them found once; the top ten carry about 4%. Concerning this clone: Antigen unknown.

The CDR3 is 14 amino acids. The V gene's germline CDR1 is LNHNV and CDR2 YYDKDF (reference sequence). V lost 0 bases to trimming and J lost 8 bases, with 11 bases between them. This TCR was recovered from a woman aged 18-29 years in good health and CMV-seropositive. The chain uses TRBV15 and TRBJ2-1; D perhaps matches TRBD1 (5 bases). Sequenced material: PBMCs. This CDR3 reads CATSRDGASYEQFF. DNA of the CDR3: TGTGCCACCAGCAGAGATGGGGCTAGTTATGAGCAGTTCTTC.